This record looks at one T cell receptor beta chain sequence and its context. The antigen is not known. This clone may be a read error of a much larger clone one base away. Germline loops: CDR1 LGHNA, CDR2 YNFKEQ. V was shortened by 4 bases and J by 2 bases, with 16 bases between the two germline ends. The CDR3 totals 16 residues. The sample originates from a study of breast tumors, draining lymph nodes, adjacent tissues. Study-wide findings and caveats: Compared with basal-like, luminal-like tumors shared significantly more repertoire with nontumor tissue.

The lymph nodes were axillary draining lymph nodes from breast cancer patients. Each CDR3 protein gets one entry after TCRdb re-called the multiplex PCR reads with MiXCR. Among some 120,000 distinct CDR3 sequences listed, roughly 21% were seen once. This receptor was obtained from a female donor with breast cancer. Some clones in this sample may be carry-over from other donors' samples. The rearrangement uses TRBV4-2 and TRBJ2-3; the D is unclear. The sequenced material came from axillary lymph node tissue. CDR3 sequence (DNA): TGTGCCAGCAGCCGAAATAATCGGAACTTCACAGATACGCAGTATTTT. Its protein is CASSRNNRNFTDTQYF.